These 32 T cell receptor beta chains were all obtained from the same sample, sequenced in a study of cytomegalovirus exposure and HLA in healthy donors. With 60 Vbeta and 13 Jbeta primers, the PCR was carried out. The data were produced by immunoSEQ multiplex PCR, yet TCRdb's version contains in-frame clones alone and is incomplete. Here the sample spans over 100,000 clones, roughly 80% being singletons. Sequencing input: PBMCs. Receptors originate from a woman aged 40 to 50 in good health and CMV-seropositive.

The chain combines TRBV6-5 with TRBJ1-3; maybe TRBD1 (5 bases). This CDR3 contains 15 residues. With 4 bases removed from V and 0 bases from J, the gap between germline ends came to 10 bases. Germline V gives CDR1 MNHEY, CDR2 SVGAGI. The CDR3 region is CASSLQVHSGNTIYF. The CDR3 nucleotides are TGTGCCAGCAGTTTACAGGTCCACTCTGGAAACACCATATATTTT.

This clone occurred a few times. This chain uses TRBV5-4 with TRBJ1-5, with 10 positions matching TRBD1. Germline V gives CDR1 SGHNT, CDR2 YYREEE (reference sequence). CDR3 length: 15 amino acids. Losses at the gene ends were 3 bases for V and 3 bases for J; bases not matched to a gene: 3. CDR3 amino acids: CASSSGTGDNQPQHF. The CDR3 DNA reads TGTGCCAGCAGCTCGGGGACAGGGGACAATCAGCCCCAGCATTTT.

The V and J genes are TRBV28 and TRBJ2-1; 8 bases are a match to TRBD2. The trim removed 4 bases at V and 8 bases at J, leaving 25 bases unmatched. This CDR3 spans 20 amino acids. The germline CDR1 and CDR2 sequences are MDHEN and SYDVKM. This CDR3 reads CASSSHEAGDYSGIGYEQFF. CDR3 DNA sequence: TGTGCCAGCAGTTCCCATGAAGCGGGAGACTATTCGGGAATCGGGTATGAGCAGTTCTTC.

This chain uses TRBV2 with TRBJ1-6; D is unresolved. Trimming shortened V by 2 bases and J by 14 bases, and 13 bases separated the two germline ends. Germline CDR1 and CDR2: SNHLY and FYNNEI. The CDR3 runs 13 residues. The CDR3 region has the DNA TGTGCCAGCAGTGAACCCGGACTCACATCCCTCCACTTT. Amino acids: CASSEPGLTSLHF.

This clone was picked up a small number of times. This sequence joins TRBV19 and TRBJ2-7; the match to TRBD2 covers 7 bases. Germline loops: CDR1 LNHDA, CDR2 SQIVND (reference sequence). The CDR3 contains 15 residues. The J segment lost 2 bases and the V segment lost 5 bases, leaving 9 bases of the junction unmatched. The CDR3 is CASSRRMGGTYEQYF. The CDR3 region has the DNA TGTGCCAGTAGTCGTCGTATGGGGGGGACCTACGAGCAGTACTTC.

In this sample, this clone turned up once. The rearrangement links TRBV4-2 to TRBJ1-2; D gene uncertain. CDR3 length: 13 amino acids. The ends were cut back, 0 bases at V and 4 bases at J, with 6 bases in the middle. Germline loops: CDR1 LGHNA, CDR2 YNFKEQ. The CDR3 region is CASSQDGVYGYTF. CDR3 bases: TGTGCCAGCAGCCAAGATGGAGTCTATGGCTACACCTTC.

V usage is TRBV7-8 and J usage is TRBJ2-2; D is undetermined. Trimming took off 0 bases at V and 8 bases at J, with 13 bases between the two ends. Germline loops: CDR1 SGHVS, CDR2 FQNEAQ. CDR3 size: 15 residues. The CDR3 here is CASSLAWSTTGELFF. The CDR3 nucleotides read TGTGCCAGCAGCTTAGCTTGGAGTACGACTGGGGAGCTGTTTTTT.

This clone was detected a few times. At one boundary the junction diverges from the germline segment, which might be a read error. CDR3 residues: CVLSTSGLETQYF. CDR3 in DNA: TGCGTCCTTTCGACTAGCGGTTTGGAGACCCAGTACTTC. The gene calls are TRBV6-1 and TRBJ2-5; 9 positions match TRBD2. Germline lookup yields CDR1 MNHNS and CDR2 SASEGT. The length of the CDR3 is 13 residues.

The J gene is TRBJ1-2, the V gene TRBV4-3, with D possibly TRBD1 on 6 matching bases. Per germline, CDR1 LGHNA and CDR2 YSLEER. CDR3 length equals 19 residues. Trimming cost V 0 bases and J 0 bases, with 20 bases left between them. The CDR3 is CASSQDLPAGVGANYGYTF. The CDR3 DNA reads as TGCGCCAGCAGCCAAGACCTGCCCGCAGGGGTGGGAGCTAACTATGGCTACACCTTC.

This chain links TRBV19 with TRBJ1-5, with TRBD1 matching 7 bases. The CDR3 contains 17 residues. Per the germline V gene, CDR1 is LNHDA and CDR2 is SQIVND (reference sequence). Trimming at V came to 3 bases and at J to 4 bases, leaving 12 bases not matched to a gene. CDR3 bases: TGTGCCAGTAGTATCCCAGCCGACAGGGCGAGGAATCAGCCCCAGCATTTT. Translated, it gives CASSIPADRARNQPQHF.

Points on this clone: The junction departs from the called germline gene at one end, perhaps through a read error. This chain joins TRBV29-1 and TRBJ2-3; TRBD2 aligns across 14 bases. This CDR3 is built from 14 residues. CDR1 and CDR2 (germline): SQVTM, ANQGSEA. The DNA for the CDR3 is TGCAGCGTGGGGACTAGCGGGAGCAAAGATACGCAGTATTTT. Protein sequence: CSVGTSGSKDTQYF.

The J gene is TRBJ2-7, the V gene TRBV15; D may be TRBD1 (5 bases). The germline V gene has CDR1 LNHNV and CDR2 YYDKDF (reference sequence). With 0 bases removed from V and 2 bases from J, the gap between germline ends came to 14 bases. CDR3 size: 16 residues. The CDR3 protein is CATSRDGQKGAYEQYF. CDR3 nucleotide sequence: TGTGCCACCAGCAGAGATGGGCAGAAAGGGGCCTACGAGCAGTACTTC.

The CDR3 here is CASSLGSRVNGYTF. The CDR3, as DNA: TGTGCCAGCAGCTTAGGGTCCAGGGTAAATGGCTACACCTTC. V and J are TRBV7-2 and TRBJ1-2, with D perhaps TRBD1 (5 bases). This CDR3 region has 14 residues. Germline values: CDR1 SGHTA, CDR2 FQGNSA. V gave up 1 base and J gave up 6 bases, with 12 bases separating them.

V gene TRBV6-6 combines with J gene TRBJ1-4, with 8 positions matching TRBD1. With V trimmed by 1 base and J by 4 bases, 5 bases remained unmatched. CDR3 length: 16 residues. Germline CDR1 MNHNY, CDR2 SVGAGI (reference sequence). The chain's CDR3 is CASSYYPDRVNEKLFF. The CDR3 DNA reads TGTGCCAGCAGTTACTACCCGGACAGGGTTAATGAAAAACTGTTTTTT.

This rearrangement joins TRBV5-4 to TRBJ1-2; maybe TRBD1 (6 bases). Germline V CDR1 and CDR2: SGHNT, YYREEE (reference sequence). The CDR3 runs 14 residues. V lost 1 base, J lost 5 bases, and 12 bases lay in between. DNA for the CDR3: TGTGCCAGCAGCTTGAGGGCAGGGGATTATGGCTACACCTTC. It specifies CASSLRAGDYGYTF.

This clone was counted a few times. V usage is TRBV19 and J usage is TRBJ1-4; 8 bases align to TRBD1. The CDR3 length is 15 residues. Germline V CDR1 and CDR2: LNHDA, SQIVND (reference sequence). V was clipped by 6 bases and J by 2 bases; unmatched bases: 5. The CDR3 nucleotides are TGTGCCAGTAGCGATTGGACAGGGACTAATGAAAAACTGTTTTTT. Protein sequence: CASSDWTGTNEKLFF.

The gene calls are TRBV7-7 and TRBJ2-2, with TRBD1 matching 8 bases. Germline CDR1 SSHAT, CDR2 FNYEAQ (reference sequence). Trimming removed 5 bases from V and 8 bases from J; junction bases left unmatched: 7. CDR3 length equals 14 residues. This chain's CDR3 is CASSIDRGVGELFF. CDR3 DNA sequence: TGTGCCAGCAGCATCGACAGGGGCGTTGGGGAGCTGTTTTTT.

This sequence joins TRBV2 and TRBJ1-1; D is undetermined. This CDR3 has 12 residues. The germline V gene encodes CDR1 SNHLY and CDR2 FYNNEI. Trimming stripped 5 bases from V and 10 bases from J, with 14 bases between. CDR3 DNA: TGTGCCAGCAGTTCGCGCGCCCGCTTAGCTTTCTTT. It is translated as CASSSRARLAFF.

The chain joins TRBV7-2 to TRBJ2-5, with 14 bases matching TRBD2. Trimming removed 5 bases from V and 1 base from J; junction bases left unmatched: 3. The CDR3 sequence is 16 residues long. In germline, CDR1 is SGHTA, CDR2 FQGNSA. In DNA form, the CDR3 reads TGTGCCAGCAGCATCGGGACTAGCGGGGGCCAAGAGACCCAGTACTTC. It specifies CASSIGTSGGQETQYF. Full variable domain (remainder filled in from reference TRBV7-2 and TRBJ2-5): GAGVSQSPSNKVTEKGKDVELRCDPISGHTALYWYRQSLGQGLEFLIYFQGNSAPDKSGLPSDRFSAERTGGSVSTLTIQRTQQEDSAVYLCASSIGTSGGQETQYFGPGTRLLVL.

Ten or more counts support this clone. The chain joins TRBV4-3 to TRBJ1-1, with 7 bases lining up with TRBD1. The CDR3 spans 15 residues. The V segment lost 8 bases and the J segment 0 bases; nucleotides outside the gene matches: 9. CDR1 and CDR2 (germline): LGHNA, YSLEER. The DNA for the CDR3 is TGCGCCAGCCGACCCGGGGACAGTATGAACACTGAAGCTTTCTTT. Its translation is CASRPGDSMNTEAFF.

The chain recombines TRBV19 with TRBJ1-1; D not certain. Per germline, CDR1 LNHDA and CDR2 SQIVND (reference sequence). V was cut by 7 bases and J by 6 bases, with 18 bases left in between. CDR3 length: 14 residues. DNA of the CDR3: TGTGCCAGTACCCGCCGGGGTGAACGTGCTGAAGCTTTCTTT. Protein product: CASTRRGERAEAFF. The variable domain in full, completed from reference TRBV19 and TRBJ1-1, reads DGGITQSPKYLFRKEGQNVTLSCEQNLNHDAMYWYRQDPGQGLRLIYYSQIVNDFQKGDIAEGYSVSREKKESFPLTVTSAQKNPTAFYLCASTRRGERAEAFFGQGTRLTVV.

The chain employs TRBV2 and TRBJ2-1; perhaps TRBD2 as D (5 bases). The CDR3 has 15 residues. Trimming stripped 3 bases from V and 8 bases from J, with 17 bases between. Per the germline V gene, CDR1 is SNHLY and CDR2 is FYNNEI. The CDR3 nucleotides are TGTGCCAGCAGTGACGCCTCCCCGGGGTTCGATGAGCAGTTCTTC. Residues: CASSDASPGFDEQFF.

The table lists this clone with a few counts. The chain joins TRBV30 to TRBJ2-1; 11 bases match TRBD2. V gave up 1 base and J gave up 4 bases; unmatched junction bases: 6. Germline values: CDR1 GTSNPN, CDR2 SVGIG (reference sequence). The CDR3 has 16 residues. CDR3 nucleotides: TGTGCCTGGAGTGGAGATAGCGGGAGGGCTTACAATGAGCAGTTCTTC. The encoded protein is CAWSGDSGRAYNEQFF. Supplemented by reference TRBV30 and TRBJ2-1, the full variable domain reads SQTIHQWPATLVQPVGSPLSLECTVEGTSNPNLYWYRQAAGRGLQLLFYSVGIGQISSEVPQNLSASRPQDRQFILSSKKLLLSDSGFYLCAWSGDSGRAYNEQFFGPGTRLTVL.

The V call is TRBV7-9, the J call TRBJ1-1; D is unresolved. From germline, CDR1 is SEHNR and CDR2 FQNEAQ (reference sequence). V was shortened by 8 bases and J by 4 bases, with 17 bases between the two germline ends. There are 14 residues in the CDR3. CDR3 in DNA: TGTGCCAGCGGCTCTCTCCGGGCGGGCACTGAAGCTTTCTTT. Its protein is CASGSLRAGTEAFF. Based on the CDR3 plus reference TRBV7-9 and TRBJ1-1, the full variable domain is DTGVSQNPRHKITKRGQNVTFRCDPISEHNRLYWYRQTLGQGPEFLTYFQNEAQLEKSRLLSDRFSAERPKGSFSTLEIQRTEQGDSAMYLCASGSLRAGTEAFFGQGTRLTVV.

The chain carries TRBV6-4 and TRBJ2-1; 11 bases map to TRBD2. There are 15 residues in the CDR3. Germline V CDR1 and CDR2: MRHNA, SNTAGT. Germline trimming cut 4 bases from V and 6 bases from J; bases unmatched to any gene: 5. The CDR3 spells CASSGSGGAVNEQFF. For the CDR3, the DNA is TGTGCCAGCAGTGGTAGCGGGGGGGCCGTCAATGAGCAGTTCTTC.

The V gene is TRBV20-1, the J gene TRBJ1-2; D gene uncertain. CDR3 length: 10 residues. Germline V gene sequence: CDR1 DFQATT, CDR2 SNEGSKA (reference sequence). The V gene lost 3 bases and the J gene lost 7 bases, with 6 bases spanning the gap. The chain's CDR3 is CSAREGGYTF. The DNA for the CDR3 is TGCAGTGCTAGGGAGGGTGGCTACACCTTC.

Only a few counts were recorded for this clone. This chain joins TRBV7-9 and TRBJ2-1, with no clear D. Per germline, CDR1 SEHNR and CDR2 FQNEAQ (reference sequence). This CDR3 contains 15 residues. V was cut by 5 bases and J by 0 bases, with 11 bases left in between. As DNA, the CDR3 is TGTGCCAGCAGCCCGATGGGCAGCTCCTACAATGAGCAGTTCTTC. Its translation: CASSPMGSSYNEQFF.

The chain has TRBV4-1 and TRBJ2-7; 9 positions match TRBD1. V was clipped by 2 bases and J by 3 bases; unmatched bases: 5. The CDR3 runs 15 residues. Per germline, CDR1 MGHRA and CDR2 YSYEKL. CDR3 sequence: CASSQSGQGDYEQYF. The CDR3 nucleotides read TGCGCCAGCAGCCAATCGGGACAGGGAGACTACGAGCAGTACTTC.

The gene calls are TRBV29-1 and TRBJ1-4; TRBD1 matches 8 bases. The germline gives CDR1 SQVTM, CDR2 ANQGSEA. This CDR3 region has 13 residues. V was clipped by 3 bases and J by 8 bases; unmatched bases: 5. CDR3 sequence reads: CSVDDRGWEKLFF. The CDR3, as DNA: TGCAGCGTTGATGACAGGGGATGGGAAAAACTGTTTTTT.

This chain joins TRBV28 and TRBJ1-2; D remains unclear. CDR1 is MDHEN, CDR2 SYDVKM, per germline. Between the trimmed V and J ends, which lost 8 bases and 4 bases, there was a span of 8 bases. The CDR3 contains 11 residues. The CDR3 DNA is TGTGCCAGCGAGGCAAGCTATGGCTACACCTTC. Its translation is CASEASYGYTF.

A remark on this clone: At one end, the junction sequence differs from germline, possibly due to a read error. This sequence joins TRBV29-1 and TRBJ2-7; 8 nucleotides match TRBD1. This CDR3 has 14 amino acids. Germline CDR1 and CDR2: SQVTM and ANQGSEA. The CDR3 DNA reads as TGCAGCGTTGGTATCGGGACAGGAGCGTACGTGCAGTACTTC. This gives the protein CSVGIGTGAYVQYF.

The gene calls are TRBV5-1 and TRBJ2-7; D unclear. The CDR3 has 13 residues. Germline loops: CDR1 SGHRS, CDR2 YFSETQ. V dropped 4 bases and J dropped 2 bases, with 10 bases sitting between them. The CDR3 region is CASSPENAYEQYF. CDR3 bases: TGCGCCAGCAGCCCCGAGAACGCCTACGAGCAGTACTTC.